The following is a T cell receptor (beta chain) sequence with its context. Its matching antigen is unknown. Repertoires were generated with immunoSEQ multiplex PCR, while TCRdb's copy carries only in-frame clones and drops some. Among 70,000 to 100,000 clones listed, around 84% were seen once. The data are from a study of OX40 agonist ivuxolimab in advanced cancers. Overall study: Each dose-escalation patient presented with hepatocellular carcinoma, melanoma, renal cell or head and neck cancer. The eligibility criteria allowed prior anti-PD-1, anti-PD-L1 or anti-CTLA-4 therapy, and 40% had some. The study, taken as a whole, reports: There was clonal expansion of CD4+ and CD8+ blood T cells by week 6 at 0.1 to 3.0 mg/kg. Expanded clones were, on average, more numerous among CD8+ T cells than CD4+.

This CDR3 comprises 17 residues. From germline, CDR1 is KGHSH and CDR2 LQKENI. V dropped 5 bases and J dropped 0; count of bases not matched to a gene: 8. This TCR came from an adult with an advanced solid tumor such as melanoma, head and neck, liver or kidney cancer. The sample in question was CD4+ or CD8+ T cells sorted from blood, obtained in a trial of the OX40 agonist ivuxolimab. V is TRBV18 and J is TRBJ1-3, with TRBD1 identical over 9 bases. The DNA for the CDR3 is TGTGCCAGCTCATCGACCGGGACAGGGCCCTCTGGAAACACCATATATTTT. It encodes CASSSTGTGPSGNTIYF.